The rows below give T cell receptor beta chains drawn from one sample of a study of blood T cell repertoires in COVID-19. Libraries were prepared by immunoSEQ multiplex PCR; TCRdb keeps only in-frame clonotypes and omits some of them. The sample records some 150,000 clones, about 88% being singletons. Sequences were obtained from peripheral blood. The receptors derive from a human donor with acute or convalescent COVID-19. The donor label of this sample is uncertain. Both conserved end residues are part of each CDR3. D genes are given only for firm matches. Clone size is given for some rows only: seen once, a few or many times, or a class if the clone is expanded.

clone size	V gene	J gene	CDR3 length	D gene	CDR3 DNA	CDR3 protein
.	TRBV28	TRBJ2-1	16	TRBD2	TGTGCCACCCGGCCTAGCGGGAGAAGCTCCTACAATGAGCAGTTCTTC	CATRPSGRSSYNEQFF
.	TRBV3-1/TRBV3-2	TRBJ1-4	14	.	TGTGCCAGCAGTACACAGGGTTCTAATGAAAAACTGTTTTTT	CASSTQGSNEKLFF
.	TRBV7-2	TRBJ2-1	15	TRBD2	TGTGCCAGCAGCTTTCCACTAGCGGGAGGCAATGAGCAGTTCTTC	CASSFPLAGGNEQFF
.	TRBV12-3/TRBV12-4	TRBJ1-2	13	TRBD1	TGTGCCAGCAGTTGGACAGGGGGCTATGGCTACACCTTC	CASSWTGGYGYTF
.	TRBV9	TRBJ1-2	16	TRBD1	TGTGCCAGCAGCGTAGGCACTCCCGACAGGGTCCGAGGCTACACCTTC	CASSVGTPDRVRGYTF
.	TRBV19	TRBJ1-5	17	TRBD1	TGTGCCAGTAGTATAGATACGGACAGGGGAGTTAATCAGCCCCAGCATTTT	CASSIDTDRGVNQPQHF
.	TRBV11-3	TRBJ1-5	15	.	TGTGCCAGCAGCCCCTGGGCCGGCCTGAATCAGCCCCAGCATTTT	CASSPWAGLNQPQHF
.	TRBV9	TRBJ1-1	15	TRBD1	TGTGCCAGCAGCGAGGCAGGGGACAGTTACGTACAAGCTTTCTTT	CASSEAGDSYVQAFF
.	TRBV6-5	TRBJ1-6	14	.	TGTGCCAGCAGTTACTCCGGGGGGCTGTCACCCCTCCACTTT	CASSYSGGLSPLHF
few	TRBV6-1	TRBJ1-6	15	.	TGTGCCAGCAGTGAACAGTCTTCCTATAATTCACCCCTCCACTTT	CASSEQSSYNSPLHF
.	TRBV6-1	TRBJ1-2	13	.	TGTGCCAGCAGTGATTTTGTTGGGGGCGGCTACACCTTC	CASSDFVGGGYTF
.	TRBV19	TRBJ1-1	15	TRBD1	TGTGCCAGTAGTATCCCCACAGGGGGGAACACTGAAGCTTTCTTT	CASSIPTGGNTEAFF
.	TRBV7-2	TRBJ2-3	16	TRBD2	TGTGCCAGCAGCTTAGGCCTAGCGGGGGGCACAGATACGCAGTATTTT	CASSLGLAGGTDTQYF
.	TRBV27	TRBJ1-1	17	TRBD1	TGTGCCAGCAGTTTATACCCCCCCGGGACAGGGGGAACTGAAGCTTTCTTT	CASSLYPPGTGGTEAFF
.	TRBV29-1	TRBJ1-2	11	.	TGCAGCGTTGGCGCAGGGAACGGCTACACCTTC	CSVGAGNGYTF
.	TRBV10-3	TRBJ1-1	14	.	TGTGCCACATTGGAGACGACAGGGAACACTGAAGCTTTCTTT	CATLETTGNTEAFF
few	TRBV20-1	TRBJ2-7	11	.	TGCAGTGCTAGGGACAGCTACGAGCAGTACTTC	CSARDSYEQYF
.	TRBV7-2	TRBJ2-3	13	.	TGTGCCAGCAGTCAAAGTACTACTTATACGCAGTATTTT	CASSQSTTYTQYF
few	TRBV30	TRBJ1-1	15	TRBD1	TGTGCCTGGAGTGCGGGACAGATGATGAACACTGAAGCTTTCTTT	CAWSAGQMMNTEAFF
.	TRBV29-1	TRBJ2-2	11	.	TGCAGCGTCTCTTACACCGGGGAGCTGTTTTTT	CSVSYTGELFF
.	TRBV19	TRBJ1-5	18	TRBD1	TGTGCCAGTAGTATTTCCCTTCTGACAGGGTATAGCAATCAGCCCCAGCATTTT	CASSISLLTGYSNQPQHF
.	TRBV5-1	TRBJ2-3	15	TRBD1	TGCGCCAGCCGCCCCGGGACAGGGTTAGCAGATACGCAGTATTTT	CASRPGTGLADTQYF
.	TRBV28	TRBJ1-2	15	TRBD1	TGTGCCAGCAGCTACTCCGACAGGGGTAACTATGGCTACACCTTC	CASSYSDRGNYGYTF
once	TRBV6-6	TRBJ2-3	16	TRBD2	TGTGCCAGCAGTCTAGGTTCCCTAGCGGGGGGGGCTACGCAGTATTTT	CASSLGSLAGGATQYF
.	TRBV19	TRBJ1-2	17	.	TGTGCCAGTAGTATTCCCGGGACACAGGGATCCATCTATGGCTACACCTTC	CASSIPGTQGSIYGYTF
.	TRBV18	TRBJ2-1	13	.	TGTGCCAGCTCACCCAACCAAGCGGATGAGCAGTTCTTC	CASSPNQADEQFF
.	TRBV7-3	TRBJ2-2	15	TRBD2	TGTGCCAGCAGTCTTCAGCGGGGTGGGACCGGGGAGCTGTTTTTT	CASSLQRGGTGELFF
once	TRBV6-5	TRBJ2-2	15	.	TGTGCCAGCAGTTACTTCGAGCCGGGCACCGGGGAGCTGTTTTTT	CASSYFEPGTGELFF
once	TRBV7-2	TRBJ2-5	14	.	TGTGCCAGCAGCTTATCCCTGACTGCGGAGACCCAGTACTTC	CASSLSLTAETQYF
.	TRBV6-5	TRBJ2-5	14	.	TGTGCCACCACGGTGCGGGTACGTCAAGAGACCCAGTACTTC	CATTVRVRQETQYF
.	TRBV11-1	TRBJ1-3	16	.	TGTGCCAGCAGCCGGGAAACAGGGTACTCTGGAAACACCATATATTTT	CASSRETGYSGNTIYF
.	TRBV24-1	TRBJ1-2	15	.	TGTGCCACCAGTGATCGGACAGACCCTAACTATGGCTACACCTTC	CATSDRTDPNYGYTF
.	TRBV30	TRBJ1-2	14	TRBD1	TGTGCCTGGAGTCCCGACAGGGGGGGCTATGGCTACACCTTC	CAWSPDRGGYGYTF
.	TRBV5-1	TRBJ1-1	18	TRBD1	TGCGCCAGCAGCTTGGTTGCCCGACAGGGGGCGAAGGGCACTGAAGCTTTCTTT	CASSLVARQGAKGTEAFF
.	TRBV7-2	TRBJ1-1	14	TRBD1	TGTGCCAGCAGCTCCATAGGGGGCTACACTGAAGCTTTCTTT	CASSSIGGYTEAFF
.	TRBV28	TRBJ1-1	17	.	TGTGCCAGCAGTCCCAGGGACTGGGTGGGGTGGGGCACTGAAGCTTTCTTT	CASSPRDWVGWGTEAFF
.	TRBV9	TRBJ1-1	14	.	TGTGCCAGCAGCGTTTCGGGCGGGGGGACTGAAGCTTTCTTT	CASSVSGGGTEAFF
.	TRBV3-1/TRBV3-2	TRBJ2-5	15	.	TGTGCCAGCAGCCAAGATGGCCGGGAGCAAGAGACCCAGTACTTC	CASSQDGREQETQYF
.	TRBV29-1	TRBJ1-2	13	.	TGCAGCGTTGAACAGGGGCTGAACTATGGCTACACCTTC	CSVEQGLNYGYTF
.	TRBV28	TRBJ1-6	13	.	TGTGCCAGCAGTTTAATTCTCTGGGGAGCCCTCCACTTT	CASSLILWGALHF
.	TRBV14	TRBJ2-1	15	TRBD1	TGTGCCAGCAGCCTGCGGACAGGGGATTCGGGTGAGCAGTTCTTC	CASSLRTGDSGEQFF
once	TRBV6-4	TRBJ2-3	15	TRBD2	TGTGCCAGCAGTGAATTAGCGGGGGGGCCGTATACGCAGTATTTT	CASSELAGGPYTQYF
.	TRBV6-2/TRBV6-3	TRBJ1-3	17	TRBD1	TGTGCCAGCAGTTACAATTATGGGACAGGTGCTGGAAACACCATATATTTT	CASSYNYGTGAGNTIYF
.	TRBV11-1	TRBJ2-2	14	TRBD2	TGTGCCAGCAGCTTAACCCGGGGGGCCGGGGAGCTGTTTTTT	CASSLTRGAGELFF
.	TRBV7-9	TRBJ2-2	16	TRBD1	TGTGCCAGCAGCTTAGGGGGACAGACGAACACCGGGGAGCTGTTTTTT	CASSLGGQTNTGELFF
few	TRBV5-1	TRBJ1-6	14	.	TGCGCCAGCAGCTTGCTCCGAACTGATTCACCCCTCCACTTT	CASSLLRTDSPLHF
.	TRBV19	TRBJ1-1	17	.	TGTGCCAGTAGTATTGTTCGTGGTGGCAGGGCGAACACTGAAGCTTTCTTT	CASSIVRGGRANTEAFF
.	TRBV7-2	TRBJ2-2	17	.	TGTGCCAGCAGCCCGCCGGCAGGGGATAAAAAGACCGGGGAGCTGTTTTTT	CASSPPAGDKKTGELFF
.	TRBV27	TRBJ1-5	15	TRBD1	TGTGCCAGCAGCAAGGACAGGGTCGGCAATCAGCCCCAGCATTTT	CASSKDRVGNQPQHF
.	TRBV27	TRBJ2-5	14	.	TGTGCCAGCAGTTTCCGCTCTACCCAAGAGACCCAGTACTTC	CASSFRSTQETQYF
.	TRBV6-5	TRBJ1-6	15	.	TGTGCCAGCAGTTACTCGGCGGGGGCGTATTCACCCCTCCACTTT	CASSYSAGAYSPLHF
.	TRBV15	TRBJ1-4	15	.	TGTGCCACCAGCAGGAACAGTAAACAGAATGAAAAACTGTTTTTT	CATSRNSKQNEKLFF